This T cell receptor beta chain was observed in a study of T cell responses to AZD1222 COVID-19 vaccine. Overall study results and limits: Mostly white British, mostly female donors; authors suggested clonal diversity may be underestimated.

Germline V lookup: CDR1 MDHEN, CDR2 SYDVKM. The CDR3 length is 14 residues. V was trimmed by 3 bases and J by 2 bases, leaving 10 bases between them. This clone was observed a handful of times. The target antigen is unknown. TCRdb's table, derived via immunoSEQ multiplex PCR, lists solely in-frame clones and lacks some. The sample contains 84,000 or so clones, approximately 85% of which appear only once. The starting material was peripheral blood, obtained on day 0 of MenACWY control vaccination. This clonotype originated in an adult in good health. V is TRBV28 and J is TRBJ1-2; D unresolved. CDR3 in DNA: TGTGCCAGCAGTTTTAGTGGGGTCAACTATGGCTACACCTTC. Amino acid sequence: CASSFSGVNYGYTF.